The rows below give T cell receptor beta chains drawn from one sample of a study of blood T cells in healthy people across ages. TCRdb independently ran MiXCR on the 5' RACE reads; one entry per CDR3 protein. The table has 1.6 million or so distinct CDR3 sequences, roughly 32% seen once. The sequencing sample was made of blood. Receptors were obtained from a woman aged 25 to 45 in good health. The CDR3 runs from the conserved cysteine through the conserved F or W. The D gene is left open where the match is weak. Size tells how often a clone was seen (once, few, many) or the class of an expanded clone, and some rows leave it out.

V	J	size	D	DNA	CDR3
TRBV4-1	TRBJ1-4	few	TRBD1	TGCGCCAGCAGCCAAGTTGGGCAGGGGGGCCCAACTAATGAAAAACTGTTTTTT	CASSQVGQGGPTNEKLFF
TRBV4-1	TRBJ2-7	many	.	TGCGCCAGCAGCCCCAGGGGGACTACCTACGAGCAGTACTTC	CASSPRGTTYEQYF
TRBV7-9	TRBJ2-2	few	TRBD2	TGTGCCAGCAGCTCCACTAAGGGAGGACTAGCGGGGCGATACACCGGGGAGCTGTTTTTT	CASSSTKGGLAGRYTGELFF
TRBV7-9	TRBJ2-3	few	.	TGTGCCAGCGGAACCGGGGGAGGTACGCAGTATTTT	CASGTGGGTQYF
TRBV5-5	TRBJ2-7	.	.	TGTGCCAGCAGCTTGATGAAACCGGGACCTAAGCAGTACTTC	CASSLMKPGPKQYF
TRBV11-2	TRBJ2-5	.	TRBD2	TGTGCCAGCAGGGGAAGCGGGGCCCAAGAGACCCAGTACTTC	CASRGSGAQETQYF
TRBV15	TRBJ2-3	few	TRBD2	TGTGCCACCAGCAGCCGGCGGGGGAGCCCAGATACGCAGTATTTT	CATSSRRGSPDTQYF
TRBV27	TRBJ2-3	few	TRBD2	TGTGCCAGCAGTCCCCACCTAGCGGGGGGCACAGATACGCAGTATTTT	CASSPHLAGGTDTQYF
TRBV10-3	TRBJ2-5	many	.	TGTGCCATCAGTGAGACAGGGGAGACCCAGTACTTC	CAISETGETQYF
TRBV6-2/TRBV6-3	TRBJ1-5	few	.	TGTGCCAGCAGTTTCACAGGGTTGGGTCAGCCCCAGCATTTT	CASSFTGLGQPQHF
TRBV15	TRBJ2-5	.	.	TGTGCCACCAGCAGAGATCTGGGGGGAGGAGAGACCCAGTACTTC	CATSRDLGGGETQYF
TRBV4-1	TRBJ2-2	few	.	TGCGCCAGCAGAACCCCCGGGAGCTCTTCTGGGGAGCTGTTTTTT	CASRTPGSSSGELFF
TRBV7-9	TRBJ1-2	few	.	TGTGCCAGCAGCTCTTCCAGGGTAGACGGCTACACCTTC	CASSSSRVDGYTF
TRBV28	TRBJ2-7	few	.	TGTGCCACCACTGAGGAACAGGGCTTATCCTACGAGCAGTACTTC	CATTEEQGLSYEQYF
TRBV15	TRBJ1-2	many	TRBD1	TGTGCCACCAGCTTCGACAGGGGGCCTGATGGCTACACCTTC	CATSFDRGPDGYTF
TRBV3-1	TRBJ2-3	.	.	TGTGCCAGCAGCCAAGCAGGGGGGGGAGGGAATACGCAGTATTTT	CASSQAGGGGNTQYF
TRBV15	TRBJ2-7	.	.	TGTGCCACCAGCAGTTCCGATGGGGACGGTTACTACGAGCAGTACTTC	CATSSSDGDGYYEQYF
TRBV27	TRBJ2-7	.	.	TGTGCCAGCAGTTTATTTTGGGGGAGCTCCTACGAGCAGTACTTC	CASSLFWGSSYEQYF
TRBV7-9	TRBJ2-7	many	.	TGTGCCAGCAGCTTAAGGGTGGACGAGCAGTACTTC	CASSLRVDEQYF
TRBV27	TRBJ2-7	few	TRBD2	TGTGCCAGCAGTTTTAGCGGGGCGACCACCTACGAGCAGTACTTC	CASSFSGATTYEQYF
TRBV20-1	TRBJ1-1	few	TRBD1	TGCAGTGCTAGACCTACAAGGTCAGGGGGGGGCACTGAAGCTTTCTTT	CSARPTRSGGGTEAFF
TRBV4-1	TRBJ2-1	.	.	TGCGCCAGCAGCCAAGGTCTGGGTTTGAGGAATGAGCAGTTCTTC	CASSQGLGLRNEQFF